The rows below give T cell receptor beta chains drawn from one sample of a study of shared clonotypes between healthy human individuals. Produced via immunoSEQ multiplex PCR; TCRdb's table is partial and in-frame only. This sample has about 1 million clones, with around 76% found just once. The sample was memory CD4+ T cells sorted from blood. The receptors derive from a man aged 18 to 29 in good health. Each CDR3 is given with its conserved first and last residue. D genes are given only for firm matches. Size is stated for part of the rows, as once, few or many counts, or as a class when the clone is expanded.

j_call v_call d_call clone_size cdr3_nt cdr3_aa
TRBJ2-7 TRBV10-1 - - TGCGCCAGCAGTGAGGGACATTTATACGAGCAGTACTTC CASSEGHLYEQYF
TRBJ1-6 TRBV2 - - TGTGCCAGCAGTGCGGGAGTTTCTTCACCCCTCCACTTT CASSAGVSSPLHF
TRBJ2-5 TRBV7-2 TRBD2 - TGTGCCAGCAGCTTAGCTCAGCGGGGGGGCCGAGAGACCCAGTACTTC CASSLAQRGGRETQYF
TRBJ1-2 TRBV10-1 - - TGCGCCAGCAGTGACGGGCTTCGAGGCTACACCTTC CASSDGLRGYTF
TRBJ2-1 TRBV7-7 - - TGTGCTAGCAGCCTCAGGGAGAGCTCCTACAATGAGCAGTTCTTC CASSLRESSYNEQFF
TRBJ1-1 TRBV7-2 TRBD1 once TGTGCCAGCAGCCAATTCCCTCAGGGGGCCGTAAGTGGGGACACTGAAGCTTTCTTT CASSQFPQGAVSGDTEAFF
TRBJ2-7 TRBV7-2 TRBD2 - TGTGCCAGCAGCCCCCTCCTAGCGGGAGCTCGTAGCGAGCAGTACTTC CASSPLLAGARSEQYF
TRBJ1-1 TRBV18 - - TGTGCCAGCTCACCAAGGTTGGACACTGAAGCTTTCTTT CASSPRLDTEAFF
TRBJ1-6 TRBV2 - few TGTGCCAGCAGTGAAGCTCCCGGGCTGGGTAATTCACCCCTCCACTTT CASSEAPGLGNSPLHF
TRBJ1-2 TRBV5-6 - - TGTGCCAGCAGCTTGTACTTTAGTAACTATGGCTACACCTTC CASSLYFSNYGYTF
TRBJ2-7 TRBV14 TRBD2 - TGTGCCAGCAGCCCGGGACTAGCGGGGAGGTACGAGCAGTACTTC CASSPGLAGRYEQYF
TRBJ2-7 TRBV19 - - TGTGCCAGTAGTCGCTCCCGGGGAACCTACGAGCAGTACTTC CASSRSRGTYEQYF
TRBJ2-7 TRBV6-1 - - TGTGCCAGCAGTTACAGAAACGAGCAGTACTTC CASSYRNEQYF
TRBJ1-4 TRBV19 - - TGTGCCAGTAGTAAAGTGGACAAACCAACTAATGAAAAACTGTTTTTT CASSKVDKPTNEKLFF